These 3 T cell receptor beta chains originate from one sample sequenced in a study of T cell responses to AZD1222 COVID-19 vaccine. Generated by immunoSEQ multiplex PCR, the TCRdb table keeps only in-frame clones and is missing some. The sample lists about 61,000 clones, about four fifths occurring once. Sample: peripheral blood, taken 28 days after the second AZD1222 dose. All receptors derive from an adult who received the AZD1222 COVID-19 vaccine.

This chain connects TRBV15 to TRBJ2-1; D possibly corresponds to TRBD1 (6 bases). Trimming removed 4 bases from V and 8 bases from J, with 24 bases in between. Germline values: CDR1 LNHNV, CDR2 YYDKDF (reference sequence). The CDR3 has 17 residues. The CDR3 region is CATSKGQKGGFWDEQFF. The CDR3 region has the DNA TGTGCCACCAGCAAAGGACAGAAGGGTGGGTTTTGGGATGAGCAGTTCTTC. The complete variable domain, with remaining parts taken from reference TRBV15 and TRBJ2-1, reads DAMVIQNPRYQVTQFGKPVTLSCSQTLNHNVMYWYQQKSSQAPKLLFHYYDKDFNNEADTPDNFQSRRPNTSFCFLDIRSPGLGDTAMYLCATSKGQKGGFWDEQFFGPGTRLTVL.

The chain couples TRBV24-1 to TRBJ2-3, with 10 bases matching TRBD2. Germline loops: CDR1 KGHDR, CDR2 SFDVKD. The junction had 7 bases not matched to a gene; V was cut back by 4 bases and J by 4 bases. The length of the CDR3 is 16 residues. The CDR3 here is CATSDPSGSWPDTQYF. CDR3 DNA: TGTGCCACCAGTGACCCTAGCGGGAGTTGGCCAGATACGCAGTATTTT.

CDR3 sequence reads: CASSYLGEQYF. The CDR3 region has the DNA TGTGCCAGCAGTTATTTAGGCGAGCAGTACTTC. V usage is TRBV6-5 and J usage is TRBJ2-7; no clear D. The CDR3 is 11 amino acids. The germline gives CDR1 MNHEY, CDR2 SVGAGI. Trimming cost V 3 bases and J 6 bases, with 6 bases left between them.